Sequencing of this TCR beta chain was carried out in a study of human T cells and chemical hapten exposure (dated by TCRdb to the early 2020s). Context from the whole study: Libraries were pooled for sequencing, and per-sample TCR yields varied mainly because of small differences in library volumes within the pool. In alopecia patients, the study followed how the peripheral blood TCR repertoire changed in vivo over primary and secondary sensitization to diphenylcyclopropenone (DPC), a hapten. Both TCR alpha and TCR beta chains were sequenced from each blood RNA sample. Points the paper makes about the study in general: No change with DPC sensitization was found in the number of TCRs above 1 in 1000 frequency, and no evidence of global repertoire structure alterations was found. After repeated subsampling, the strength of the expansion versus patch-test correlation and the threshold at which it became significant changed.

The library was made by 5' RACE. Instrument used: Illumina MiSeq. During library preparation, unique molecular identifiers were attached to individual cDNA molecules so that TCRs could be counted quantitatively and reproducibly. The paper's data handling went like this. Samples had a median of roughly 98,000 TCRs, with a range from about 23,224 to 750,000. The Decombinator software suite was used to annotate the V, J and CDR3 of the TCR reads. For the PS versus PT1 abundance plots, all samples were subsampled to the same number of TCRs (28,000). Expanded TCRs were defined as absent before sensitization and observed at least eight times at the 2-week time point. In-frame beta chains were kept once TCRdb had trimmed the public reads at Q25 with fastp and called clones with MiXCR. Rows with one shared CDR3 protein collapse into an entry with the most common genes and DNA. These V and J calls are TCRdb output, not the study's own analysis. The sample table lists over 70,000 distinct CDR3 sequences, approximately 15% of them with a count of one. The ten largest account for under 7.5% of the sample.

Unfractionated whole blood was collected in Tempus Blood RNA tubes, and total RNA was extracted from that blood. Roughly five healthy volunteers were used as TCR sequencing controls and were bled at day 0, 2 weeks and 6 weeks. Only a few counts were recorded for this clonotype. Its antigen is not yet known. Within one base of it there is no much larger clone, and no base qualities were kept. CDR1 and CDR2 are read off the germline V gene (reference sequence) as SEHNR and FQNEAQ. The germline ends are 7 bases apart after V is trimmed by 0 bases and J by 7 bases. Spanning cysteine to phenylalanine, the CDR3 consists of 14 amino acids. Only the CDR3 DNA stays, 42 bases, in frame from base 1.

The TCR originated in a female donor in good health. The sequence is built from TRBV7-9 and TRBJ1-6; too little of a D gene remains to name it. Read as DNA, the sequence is TGTGCCAGCAGCTTAGCGCTCGGGAATTCACCCCTCCACTTT. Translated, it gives CASSLALGNSPLHF.